The rows below give T cell receptor beta chains drawn from one sample of a study of Ad26.COV2.S vaccination and SARS-CoV-2 variants. Clones were sequenced by immunoSEQ multiplex PCR, and TCRdb holds only the in-frame ones, with some missing. The sample consists of about 350,000 clones, around 83% of them appearing once. The sequenced sample was peripheral blood, obtained in a trial of Ad26.COV2.S vaccine versus placebo. These receptors all come from a person aged 18-60 years who received the Ad26.COV2.S COVID-19 vaccine or a placebo. The CDR3 runs from the conserved cysteine through the conserved F or W. D genes are given only for firm matches. Expanded clones are given a class, and other clones once, few, many or no size at all.

J: TRBJ1-1
size: -
D: -
V: TRBV9
DNA: TGTGCCAGCAGCGGCGGGTCGATGAACACTGAAGCTTTCTTT
CDR3: CASSGGSMNTEAFF

J: TRBJ2-5
size: -
D: TRBD1
V: TRBV6-5
DNA: TGTGCCAGCAGCAGACAGGGGGCTCGAGAGACCCAGTACTTC
CDR3: CASSRQGARETQYF

J: TRBJ1-2
size: -
D: TRBD1
V: TRBV6-5
DNA: TGTGCCAGCAGTTACTCAGGGGGCCTAAACTATGGCTACACCTTC
CDR3: CASSYSGGLNYGYTF

J: TRBJ2-3
size: -
D: -
V: TRBV6-4
DNA: TGTGCCAGCAGCCGGGGTCTAGCAGATACGCAGTATTTT
CDR3: CASSRGLADTQYF

J: TRBJ2-7
size: -
D: -
V: TRBV7-2
DNA: TGTGCCAGCAGCCCCTATCTAGCGTCCGAGCAGTACTTC
CDR3: CASSPYLASEQYF

J: TRBJ2-3
size: few
D: -
V: TRBV15
DNA: TGTGCCACCAGCAGAGATGGTTACACAGATACGCAGTATTTT
CDR3: CATSRDGYTDTQYF

J: TRBJ2-7
size: -
D: TRBD1
V: TRBV5-4
DNA: TGTGCCAGCAGCTTGGGGACAGGATGGGAGCGCGAGCAGTACTTC
CDR3: CASSLGTGWEREQYF

J: TRBJ2-7
size: -
D: TRBD1
V: TRBV10-3
DNA: TGTGCCATCAGTACCCGACAGGGGGCCTACGAGCAGTACTTC
CDR3: CAISTRQGAYEQYF

J: TRBJ1-1
size: -
D: -
V: TRBV7-2
DNA: TGTGCCAGCAGCTTCCAGGGAGCGAACACTGAAGCTTTCTTT
CDR3: CASSFQGANTEAFF

J: TRBJ2-1
size: few
D: TRBD2
V: TRBV4-3
DNA: TGCGCCAGCAGCCCCAACGGCTTAGCGGGAGGTTACAATGAGCAGTTCTTC
CDR3: CASSPNGLAGGYNEQFF

J: TRBJ2-2
size: once
D: -
V: TRBV19
DNA: TGTGCCAGTAAACCCGGGACATTGAACACCGGGGAGCTGTTTTTT
CDR3: CASKPGTLNTGELFF

J: TRBJ1-1
size: -
D: TRBD1
V: TRBV9
DNA: TGTGCCAGCAGCGTATACGACAGGGGAACTGAAGCTTTCTTT
CDR3: CASSVYDRGTEAFF

J: TRBJ1-1
size: -
D: -
V: TRBV5-4
DNA: TGTGCCAGCAGCTTGCAAGCCCGTACCACTGAAGCTTTCTTT
CDR3: CASSLQARTTEAFF

J: TRBJ1-5
size: few
D: TRBD1
V: TRBV7-9
DNA: TGTGCCAGCAGCGATGGGACAGGGGGTCAGCCCCAGCATTTT
CDR3: CASSDGTGGQPQHF

J: TRBJ1-2
size: -
D: TRBD1
V: TRBV28
DNA: TGTGCCAGCAGTGGCCCGGACAGGGGAAATGGCTACACCTTC
CDR3: CASSGPDRGNGYTF

J: TRBJ1-4
size: -
D: TRBD1
V: TRBV27
DNA: TGTGCCAGCCCCATTAGCAGGGGGCTTAGTGAAAAACTGTTTTTT
CDR3: CASPISRGLSEKLFF

J: TRBJ1-4
size: -
D: -
V: TRBV5-1
DNA: TGCGCCAGCAGCTTGACGGGGGTTTCTAATGAAAAACTGTTTTTT
CDR3: CASSLTGVSNEKLFF

J: TRBJ2-1
size: -
D: TRBD2
V: TRBV3-1/TRBV3-2
DNA: TGTGCCAGCAGCCAAGGCCCTAGCGGGGGCTTAAATGAGCAGTTCTTC
CDR3: CASSQGPSGGLNEQFF

J: TRBJ2-2
size: -
D: -
V: TRBV14
DNA: TGTGCCAGCAGCCTAGGACTGAACACCGGGGAGCTGTTTTTT
CDR3: CASSLGLNTGELFF

J: TRBJ1-6
size: -
D: -
V: TRBV30
DNA: TGTGCCTGGAGTGCGGGGAGCGGTTATAATTCACCCCTCCACTTT
CDR3: CAWSAGSGYNSPLHF

J: TRBJ2-5
size: -
D: -
V: TRBV3-1/TRBV3-2
DNA: TGTGCCAGCAGCCCAGACGGGAAAGAGACCCAGTACTTC
CDR3: CASSPDGKETQYF

J: TRBJ2-3
size: -
D: -
V: TRBV27
DNA: TGTGCCACCTCGTGGGACGTCAGAGATACGCAGTATTTT
CDR3: CATSWDVRDTQYF